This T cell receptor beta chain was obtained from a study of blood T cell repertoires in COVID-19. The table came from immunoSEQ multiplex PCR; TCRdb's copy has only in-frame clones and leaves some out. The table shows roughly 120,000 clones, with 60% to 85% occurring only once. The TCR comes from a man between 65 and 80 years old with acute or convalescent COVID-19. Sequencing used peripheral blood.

The CDR3 reads CASSFVRVSGTGNGNEQFF. As DNA, the CDR3 is TGTGCCAGCAGCTTTGTAAGGGTTTCCGGGACAGGGAATGGCAATGAGCAGTTCTTC. This rearrangement joins TRBV7-9 to TRBJ2-1; 9 nucleotides agree with TRBD1. Germline V gives CDR1 SEHNR, CDR2 FQNEAQ (reference sequence). The CDR3 consists of 19 residues. V lost 3 bases, J lost 6 bases, and 18 bases stayed unmatched.